This T cell receptor beta chain was captured by sequencing in a study of shared clonotypes between healthy human individuals. Trimming took off 2 bases at V and 4 bases at J, with 9 bases between the two ends. The CDR3 has 13 residues. Germline loops: CDR1 MDHEN, CDR2 SYDVKM. The repertoire was sequenced with immunoSEQ multiplex PCR; TCRdb's copy has only in-frame clones and lacks some. The sample yields about 2.4 million clones, under 95% seen once. Remarks on this clone: This sample includes further DNA sequences coding for the same CDR3.

The sequence came from a man between 18 and 35 years old in good health. Some clones in this sample may be carry-over from other donors' samples. Input material: naive CD4+ T cells from PBMCs. As to subset: CD45RA+ positively selected. V is TRBV28 and J is TRBJ2-7; D call uncertain. The CDR3 DNA reads as TGTGCCAGCAGTTTAGGCGGTTCTTACGAGCAGTACTTC. Protein sequence: CASSLGGSYEQYF.